This TCR beta chain was recorded in a study of identical twins. Broader study findings: Twins shared out-of-frame alpha sequences with excess low generation probability. Modelling approaches yielded underestimates of out-of-frame TCR alpha sharing between monozygotic twins. With beta out-of-frame sequences, excess sharing by twins was weaker.

This clonotype has more than one count but fewer than ten. What it binds is not known. The germline gives CDR1 SEHNR, CDR2 FQNEAQ (reference sequence). V lost 5 bases, J lost 13 bases, and 15 bases lay in between. The CDR3 loop spans 12 amino acids. TCRdb called the 5' RACE reads again in MiXCR, with one record for every CDR3 protein. The sample has about 890,000 distinct CDR3 sequences; roughly an eighth are singletons. The sample was also linked to a second study, of yellow fever vaccine responses in identical twins.

Source material: PBMCs. This receptor was obtained from a woman between 18 and 29 years old in good health. The gene calls are TRBV7-9 and TRBJ2-1, with no clear D. CDR3 nucleotide sequence: TGTGCCAGCAGCCCCCAAGACAAGCCTCAGTTCTTC. It is translated as CASSPQDKPQFF. The complete variable domain, with remaining parts taken from reference TRBV7-9 and TRBJ2-1, reads DTGVSQNPRHKITKRGQNVTFRCDPISEHNRLYWYRQTLGQGPEFLTYFQNEAQLEKSRLLSDRFSAERPKGSFSTLEIQRTEQGDSAMYLCASSPQDKPQFFGPGTRLTVL.